The rows below give T cell receptor beta chains drawn from one sample of a study of blood T cell repertoires in COVID-19. Sequencing used immunoSEQ multiplex PCR; TCRdb keeps in-frame clones, though not all of them. The sample has 200,000 or so clones; around 90% are singletons. Material for sequencing was PBMCs or T cells enriched from blood (not recorded which). Receptors originate from a woman in her thirties who had recovered from COVID-19. CDR3s include the opening cysteine and the closing phenylalanine or tryptophan. The D gene is left open where the match is weak. Size tells how often a clone was seen (once, few, many) or the class of an expanded clone, and some rows leave it out.

clone size | J gene | D gene | V gene | CDR3 protein | CDR3 DNA
. | TRBJ2-7 | TRBD2 | TRBV11-2 | CASSFLAGRYEQYF | TGTGCCAGCAGCTTCCTAGCGGGGAGGTACGAGCAGTACTTC
. | TRBJ2-1 | TRBD1 | TRBV7-8 | CASSLRDRGDRNEQFF | TGTGCCAGCAGTTTAAGGGACAGGGGGGATAGGAATGAGCAGTTCTTC
. | TRBJ1-2 | . | TRBV3-1/TRBV3-2 | CASSQVPGANYGYTF | TGTGCCAGCAGCCAAGTGCCAGGCGCTAACTATGGCTACACCTTC
once | TRBJ2-1 | TRBD2 | TRBV6-1 | CASSEVAGVYNEQFF | TGTGCCAGCAGTGAAGTAGCGGGGGTGTACAATGAGCAGTTCTTC
. | TRBJ2-1 | TRBD1 | TRBV29-1 | CSVARTGGNEQFF | TGCAGCGTTGCCCGGACAGGGGGTAATGAGCAGTTCTTC
. | TRBJ1-2 | . | TRBV6-5 | CASSYSGSNYGYTF | TGTGCCAGCAGTTATTCCGGGAGCAACTATGGCTACACCTTC
. | TRBJ2-1 | TRBD2 | TRBV4-1 | CASSQPGLAGGPTPYEQFF | TGCGCCAGCAGCCAGCCGGGACTAGCGGGGGGGCCGACCCCATATGAGCAGTTCTTC
. | TRBJ2-5 | . | TRBV27 | CASSFSFAGEETQYF | TGTGCCAGCAGTTTTAGCTTCGCAGGGGAAGAGACCCAGTACTTC
. | TRBJ2-6 | TRBD2 | TRBV19 | CASSMPSGGSGANVLTF | TGTGCCAGTAGTATGCCTAGCGGGGGATCTGGGGCCAACGTCCTGACTTTC
. | TRBJ2-2 | . | TRBV19 | CASSIAYTGELFF | TGTGCCAGTAGTATAGCTTACACCGGGGAGCTGTTTTTT
. | TRBJ1-1 | . | TRBV6-1 | CASSERGSGTEAFF | TGTGCCAGCAGTGAAAGGGGGTCAGGCACTGAAGCTTTCTTT
. | TRBJ2-1 | TRBD2 | TRBV5-1 | CASNTGGLGDLEQFF | TGCGCCAGCAATACGGGGGGACTAGGGGACCTCGAGCAGTTCTTC
. | TRBJ1-5 | . | TRBV2 | CASSRQTSGAQPQHF | TGTGCCAGCAGTAGACAGACCTCAGGGGCTCAGCCCCAGCATTTT
. | TRBJ1-1 | . | TRBV4-3 | CASSQLTRGYTEAFF | TGCGCCAGCAGCCAATTAACCAGGGGATACACTGAAGCTTTCTTT
. | TRBJ2-3 | TRBD2 | TRBV4-1 | CASSQVAGGNTDTQYF | TGCGCCAGCAGCCAAGTCGCGGGGGGCAATACAGATACGCAGTATTTT
once | TRBJ1-1 | . | TRBV6-4 | CASSAYRNTEAFF | TGTGCCAGCAGTGCTTACAGGAACACTGAAGCTTTCTTT
. | TRBJ1-2 | TRBD1 | TRBV9 | CASSVTDRDGNYGYTF | TGTGCCAGCAGCGTTACGGACAGGGATGGGAACTATGGCTACACCTTC
. | TRBJ2-3 | . | TRBV19 | CASTWASSSTDTQYF | TGTGCCAGTACCTGGGCATCATCTAGCACAGATACGCAGTATTTT
. | TRBJ2-7 | TRBD1 | TRBV19 | CASTGDSYEQYF | TGTGCCAGTACCGGGGACAGCTACGAGCAGTACTTC
. | TRBJ1-2 | . | TRBV21-1 | CAGGGRYGYTF | TGTGCCGGCGGGGGCCGCTATGGCTACACCTTC
few | TRBJ1-2 | . | TRBV19 | CASSTSNRHRGYGYTF | TGTGCCAGTAGTACTTCCAACAGGCATCGAGGCTATGGCTACACCTTC
. | TRBJ1-4 | TRBD1 | TRBV5-1 | CASSRGPGNEKLFF | TGCGCCAGCAGTAGGGGGCCGGGTAATGAAAAACTGTTTTTT
. | TRBJ2-1 | TRBD2 | TRBV7-8 | CASSLEGRGALYNEQFF | TGTGCCAGCAGCTTAGAGGGGCGGGGGGCCCTCTACAATGAGCAGTTCTTC
. | TRBJ1-4 | TRBD1 | TRBV7-2 | CASSLRQGVEKLFF | TGTGCCAGCAGCTTGCGACAGGGGGTTGAAAAACTGTTTTTT
. | TRBJ2-7 | TRBD2 | TRBV2 | CASSDGGGAIPFYEQYF | TGTGCCAGCAGTGACGGCGGGGGGGCCATTCCGTTTTACGAGCAGTACTTC
. | TRBJ1-2 | TRBD1 | TRBV7-8 | CASSLSGTELYYGYTF | TGTGCCAGCAGCTTATCCGGGACAGAGCTTTACTATGGCTACACCTTC
. | TRBJ1-2 | TRBD1 | TRBV7-8 | CASSLSPGGGYTF | TGTGCCAGCAGCTTGTCCCCAGGGGGTGGCTACACCTTC
. | TRBJ2-2 | . | TRBV5-4 | CASSLDRPTGELFF | TGTGCCAGCAGCTTGGACAGACCCACCGGGGAGCTGTTTTTT
. | TRBJ2-7 | . | TRBV3-1/TRBV3-2 | CASSIGQRRIRSYEQYF | TGTGCCAGCAGCATTGGCCAAAGGAGGATCCGTTCCTACGAGCAGTACTTC
. | TRBJ2-1 | TRBD1 | TRBV11-3 | CASSQGASYNEQFF | TGTGCCAGCAGCCAGGGGGCTTCCTACAATGAGCAGTTCTTC
once | TRBJ2-2 | . | TRBV5-6 | CASSLWQGITGELFF | TGTGCCAGCAGCTTGTGGCAGGGGATTACCGGGGAGCTGTTTTTT
. | TRBJ2-3 | . | TRBV12-5 | CASARGGHTDTQYF | TGTGCTAGTGCCCGTGGGGGCCACACAGATACGCAGTATTTT
. | TRBJ2-1 | TRBD1 | TRBV11-3 | CASSLSGQANNEQFF | TGTGCCAGCAGCTTAAGCGGACAGGCTAACAATGAGCAGTTCTTC
. | TRBJ2-2 | . | TRBV4-3 | CASSHRVGQSGELFF | TGCGCCAGCAGCCATAGAGTGGGGCAGAGCGGGGAGCTGTTTTTT
. | TRBJ2-3 | TRBD2 | TRBV4-3 | CASSQTSGDTDTQYF | TGCGCCAGCAGCCAGACTAGCGGGGACACAGATACGCAGTATTTT
. | TRBJ1-2 | . | TRBV18 | CASSPAGNYGYTF | TGTGCCAGCTCACCTGCAGGGAACTATGGCTACACCTTC
. | TRBJ1-2 | . | TRBV4-3 | CASSQDWGVDYGYTF | TGCGCCAGCAGCCAAGATTGGGGGGTGGACTATGGCTACACCTTC
. | TRBJ2-7 | TRBD2 | TRBV5-6 | CASSFGLAGLSYEQYF | TGTGCCAGCAGCTTCGGACTAGCGGGGCTCTCCTACGAGCAGTACTTC
. | TRBJ1-2 | . | TRBV4-1 | CASSRGGDGYTF | TGCGCCAGCAGCCGGGGGGGAGATGGCTACACCTTC
. | TRBJ1-3 | . | TRBV2 | CASSDSFSGNTIYF | TGTGCCAGCAGTGACAGTTTCTCTGGAAACACCATATATTTT
. | TRBJ1-4 | . | TRBV15 | CATSEISLSGEKLFF | TGTGCCACCAGCGAAATCTCCCTCAGTGGTGAAAAACTGTTTTTT
. | TRBJ1-5 | . | TRBV6-2/TRBV6-3 | CASSYPREGDNQPQHF | TGTGCCAGCAGTTACCCCAGGGAAGGTGACAATCAGCCCCAGCATTTT
. | TRBJ1-2 | . | TRBV14 | CASSQDGARGGYTF | TGTGCCAGCAGCCAAGATGGGGCGCGGGGTGGCTACACCTTC
. | TRBJ1-3 | TRBD1 | TRBV9 | CASSVGVRGTSGNTIYF | TGTGCCAGCAGCGTAGGGGTCAGGGGGACCTCTGGAAACACCATATATTTT
. | TRBJ2-5 | TRBD1 | TRBV15 | CATSSGGQGLETQYF | TGTGCCACCAGCAGCGGCGGACAGGGGTTAGAGACCCAGTACTTC
. | TRBJ1-4 | . | TRBV6-2/TRBV6-3 | CASSQGHPQGNEKLFF | TGTGCCAGCAGTCAAGGACATCCTCAGGGTAATGAAAAACTGTTTTTT
. | TRBJ2-3 | TRBD1 | TRBV5-1 | CASSYGTGDTQYF | TGCGCCAGCAGCTATGGGACAGGGGATACGCAGTATTTT
. | TRBJ1-1 | . | TRBV2 | CASSVQKEAFF | TGTGCCAGCAGTGTACAGAAGGAAGCTTTCTTT
. | TRBJ1-6 | . | TRBV27 | CASQTGYNSPLHF | TGTGCCAGTCAAACTGGCTATAATTCACCCCTCCACTTT
. | TRBJ1-3 | . | TRBV2 | CASSRRSYSAVGNTIYF | TGTGCCAGCAGTCGCCGGTCGTACTCGGCGGTAGGAAACACCATATATTTT
. | TRBJ1-1 | . | TRBV11-1 | CASSLGEGVEAFF | TGTGCCAGCAGCTTAGGAGAAGGAGTTGAAGCTTTCTTT
. | TRBJ1-4 | TRBD1 | TRBV27 | CASRRQGGADEKLFF | TGTGCCAGCAGAAGACAAGGGGGCGCGGATGAAAAACTGTTTTTT
. | TRBJ2-2 | TRBD2 | TRBV27 | CASSSFGLAASSGELFF | TGTGCCAGCAGTTCTTTTGGGCTAGCGGCGAGTAGTGGGGAGCTGTTTTTT
. | TRBJ2-7 | TRBD1 | TRBV4-1 | CASSQEGSRTGVGPSYEQYF | TGCGCCAGCAGCCAAGAGGGGTCTAGGACAGGGGTAGGTCCCTCCTACGAGCAGTACTTC